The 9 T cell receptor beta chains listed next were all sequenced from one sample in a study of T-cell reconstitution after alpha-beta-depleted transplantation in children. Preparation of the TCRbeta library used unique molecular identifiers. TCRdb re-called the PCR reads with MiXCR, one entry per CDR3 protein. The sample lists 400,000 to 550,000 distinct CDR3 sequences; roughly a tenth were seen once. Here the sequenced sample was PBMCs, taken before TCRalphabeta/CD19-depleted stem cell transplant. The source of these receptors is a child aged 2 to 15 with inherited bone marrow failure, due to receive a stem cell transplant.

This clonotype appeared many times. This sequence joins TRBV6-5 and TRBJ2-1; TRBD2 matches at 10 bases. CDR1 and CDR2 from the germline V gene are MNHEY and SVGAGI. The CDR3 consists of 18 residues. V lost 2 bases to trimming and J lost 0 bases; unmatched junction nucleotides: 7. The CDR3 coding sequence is TGTGCCAGCAGTTACAGCCTAGCGGGAGAGAGCTCCTACAATGAGCAGTTCTTC. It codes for CASSYSLAGESSYNEQFF.

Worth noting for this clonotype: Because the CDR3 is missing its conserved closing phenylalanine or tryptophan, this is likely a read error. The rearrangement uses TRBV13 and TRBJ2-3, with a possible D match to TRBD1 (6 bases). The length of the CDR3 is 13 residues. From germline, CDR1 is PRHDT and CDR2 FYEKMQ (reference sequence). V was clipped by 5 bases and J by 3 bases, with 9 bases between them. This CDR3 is CASSLRGTDTQYY. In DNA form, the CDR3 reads TGTGCCAGCAGCCTAAGGGGGACAGATACGCAGTATTAT.

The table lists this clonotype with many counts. CDR3 in amino acids: CASRPAGASGTDTQYF. DNA for the CDR3: TGTGCCAGCAGGCCGGCTGGGGCTAGCGGCACAGATACGCAGTATTTT. The chain links TRBV27 to TRBJ2-3, with D possibly TRBD2 on 6 matching bases. The CDR3 has 16 residues. Germline V gene lookup returns CDR1 MNHEY and CDR2 SMNVEV (reference sequence). The V end was cut by 6 bases, the J end by 1 base, with 17 bases between.

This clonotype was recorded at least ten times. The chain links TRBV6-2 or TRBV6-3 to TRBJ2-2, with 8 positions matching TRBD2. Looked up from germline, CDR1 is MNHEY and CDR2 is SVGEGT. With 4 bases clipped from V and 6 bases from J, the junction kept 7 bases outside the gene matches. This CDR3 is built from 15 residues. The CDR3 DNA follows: TGTGCCAGCAGTTGGCCCCGGACTAGCCCCGGGGAGCTGTTTTTT. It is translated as CASSWPRTSPGELFF.

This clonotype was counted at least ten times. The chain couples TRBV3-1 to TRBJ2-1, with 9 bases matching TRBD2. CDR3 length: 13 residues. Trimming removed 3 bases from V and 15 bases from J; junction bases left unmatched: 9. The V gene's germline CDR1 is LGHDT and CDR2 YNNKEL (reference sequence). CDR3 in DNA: TGTGCCAGCAGCCACCAACCGACTAGCGGCTCGTTCTTC. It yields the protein CASSHQPTSGSFF.

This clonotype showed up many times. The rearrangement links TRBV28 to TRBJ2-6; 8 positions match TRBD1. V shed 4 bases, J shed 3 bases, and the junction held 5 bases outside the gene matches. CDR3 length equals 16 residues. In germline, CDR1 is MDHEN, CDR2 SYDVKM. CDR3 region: CASSSPGGSGANVLTF. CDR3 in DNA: TGTGCCAGCAGTTCACCAGGGGGCAGTGGGGCCAACGTCCTGACTTTC.

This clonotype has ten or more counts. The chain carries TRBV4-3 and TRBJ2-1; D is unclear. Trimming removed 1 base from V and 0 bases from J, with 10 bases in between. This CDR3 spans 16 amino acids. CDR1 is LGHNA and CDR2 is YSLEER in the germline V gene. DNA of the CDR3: TGCGCCAGCAGCCAAGGGGTCCCGAGCTCCTACAATGAGCAGTTCTTC. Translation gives CASSQGVPSSYNEQFF.

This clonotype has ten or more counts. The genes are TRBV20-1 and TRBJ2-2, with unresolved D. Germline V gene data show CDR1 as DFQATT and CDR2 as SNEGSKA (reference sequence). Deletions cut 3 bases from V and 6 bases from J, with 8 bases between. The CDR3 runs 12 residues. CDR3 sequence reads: CSASRVPGELFF. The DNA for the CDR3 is TGCAGTGCTAGCCGCGTCCCCGGGGAGCTGTTTTTT.

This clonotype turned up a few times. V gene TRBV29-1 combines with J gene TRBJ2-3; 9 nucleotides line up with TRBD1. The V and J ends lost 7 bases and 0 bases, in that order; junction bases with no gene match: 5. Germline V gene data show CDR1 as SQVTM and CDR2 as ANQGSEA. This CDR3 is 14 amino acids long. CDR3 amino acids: CSASGQGSTDTQYF. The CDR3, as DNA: TGCAGCGCCTCCGGACAGGGGAGCACAGATACGCAGTATTTT.